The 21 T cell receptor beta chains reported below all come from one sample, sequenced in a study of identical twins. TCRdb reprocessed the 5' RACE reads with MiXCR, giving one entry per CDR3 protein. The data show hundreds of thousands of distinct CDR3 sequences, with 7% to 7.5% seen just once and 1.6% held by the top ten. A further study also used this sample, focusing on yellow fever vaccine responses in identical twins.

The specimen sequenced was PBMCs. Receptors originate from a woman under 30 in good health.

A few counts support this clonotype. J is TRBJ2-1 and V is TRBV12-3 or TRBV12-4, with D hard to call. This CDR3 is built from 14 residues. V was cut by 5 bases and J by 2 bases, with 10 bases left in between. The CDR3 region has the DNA TGTGCCAGCAGTACCCCAGGCCCCTACAATGAGCAGTTCTTC. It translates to CASSTPGPYNEQFF.

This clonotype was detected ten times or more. This CDR3 reads CASSWDRGRVNTEAFF. CDR3 in DNA: TGTGCCAGCAGCTGGGACAGGGGGCGCGTGAACACTGAAGCTTTCTTT. The rearrangement joins TRBV5-6 to TRBJ1-1, with TRBD1 matching over 12 bases. In germline, CDR1 is SGHDT, CDR2 YYEEEE. The CDR3 runs 16 residues. J was trimmed by 0 bases and V by 3 bases; bases with no gene match: 3.

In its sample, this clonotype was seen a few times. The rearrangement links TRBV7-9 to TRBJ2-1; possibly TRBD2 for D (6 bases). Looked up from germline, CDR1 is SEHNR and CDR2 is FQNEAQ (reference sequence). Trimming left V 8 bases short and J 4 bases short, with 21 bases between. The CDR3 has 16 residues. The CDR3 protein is CASPPSGAGRYNEQFF. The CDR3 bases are TGTGCCAGCCCCCCTTCCGGGGCGGGACGTTACAATGAGCAGTTCTTC.

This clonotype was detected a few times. The CDR3 DNA follows: TGTGCCAGCAGCCCGGGACTAGCGGGAGGGCTCTCCTACAATGAGCAGTTCTTC. It is translated as CASSPGLAGGLSYNEQFF. V usage is TRBV5-6 and J usage is TRBJ2-1; 16 nucleotides align to TRBD2. The CDR3 covers 18 residues. Germline CDR1 SGHDT, CDR2 YYEEEE. V gave up 4 bases and J gave up 0 bases; unmatched junction bases: 4.

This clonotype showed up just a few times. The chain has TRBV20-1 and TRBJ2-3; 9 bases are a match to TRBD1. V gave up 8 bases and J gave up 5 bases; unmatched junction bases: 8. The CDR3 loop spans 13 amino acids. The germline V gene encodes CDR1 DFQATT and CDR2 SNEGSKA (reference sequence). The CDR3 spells CSQHRGLGDTQYF. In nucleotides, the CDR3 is TGCAGTCAACACAGGGGGCTTGGAGATACGCAGTATTTT.

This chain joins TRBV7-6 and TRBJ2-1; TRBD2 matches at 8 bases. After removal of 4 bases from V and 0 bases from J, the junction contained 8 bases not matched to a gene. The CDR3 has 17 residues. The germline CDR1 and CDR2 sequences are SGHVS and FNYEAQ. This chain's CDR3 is CASSSLLAGHSYNEQFF. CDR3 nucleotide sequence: TGTGCCAGCAGCTCCTTGCTAGCGGGCCACTCCTACAATGAGCAGTTCTTC. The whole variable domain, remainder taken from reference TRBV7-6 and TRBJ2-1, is GAGVSQSPRYKVTKRGQDVALRCDPISGHVSLYWYRQALGQGPEFLTYFNYEAQQDKSGLPNDRFSAERPEGSISTLTIQRTEQRDSAMYRCASSSLLAGHSYNEQFFGPGTRLTVL.

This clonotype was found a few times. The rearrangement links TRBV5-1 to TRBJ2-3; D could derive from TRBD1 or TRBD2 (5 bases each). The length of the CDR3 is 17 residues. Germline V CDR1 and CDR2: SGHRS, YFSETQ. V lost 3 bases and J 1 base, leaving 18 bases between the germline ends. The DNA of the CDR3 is TGCGCCAGCAGCTCTTCAGGGACGACCGGGGGCACAGATACGCAGTATTTT. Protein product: CASSSSGTTGGTDTQYF.

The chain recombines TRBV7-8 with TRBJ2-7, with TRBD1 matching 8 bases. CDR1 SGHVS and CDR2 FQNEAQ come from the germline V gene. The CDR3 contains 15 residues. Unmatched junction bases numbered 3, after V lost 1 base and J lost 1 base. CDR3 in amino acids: CASSLGTGTSYEQYV. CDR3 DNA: TGTGCCAGCAGCTTAGGGACAGGGACATCCTACGAGCAGTACGTC.

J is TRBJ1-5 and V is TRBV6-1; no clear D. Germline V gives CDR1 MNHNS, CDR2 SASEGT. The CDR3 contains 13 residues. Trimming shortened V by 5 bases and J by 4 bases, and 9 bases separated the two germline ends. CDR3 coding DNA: TGTGCCAGCAGTCAGAGGGAGAATCAGCCCCAGCATTTT. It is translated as CASSQRENQPQHF.

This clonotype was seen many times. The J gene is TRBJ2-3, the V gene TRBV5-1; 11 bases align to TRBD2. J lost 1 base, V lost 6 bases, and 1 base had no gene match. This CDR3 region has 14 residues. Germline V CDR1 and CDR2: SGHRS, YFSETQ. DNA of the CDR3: TGCGCCAGCAAGGGACTAGCGGGCACAGATACGCAGTATTTT. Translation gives CASKGLAGTDTQYF.

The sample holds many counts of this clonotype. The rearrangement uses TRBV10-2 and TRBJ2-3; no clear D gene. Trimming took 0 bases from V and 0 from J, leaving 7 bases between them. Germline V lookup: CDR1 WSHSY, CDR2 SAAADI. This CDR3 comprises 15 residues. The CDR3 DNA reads TGCGCCAGCAGTGAGTCGACGGTCAGCACAGATACGCAGTATTTT. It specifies CASSESTVSTDTQYF.

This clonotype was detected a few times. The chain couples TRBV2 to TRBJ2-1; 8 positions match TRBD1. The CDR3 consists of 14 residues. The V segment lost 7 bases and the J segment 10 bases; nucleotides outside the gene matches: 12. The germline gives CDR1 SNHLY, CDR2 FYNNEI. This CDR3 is CASNVPRTGYEQFF. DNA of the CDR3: TGTGCCAGCAATGTTCCCCGGACAGGGTACGAGCAGTTCTTC.

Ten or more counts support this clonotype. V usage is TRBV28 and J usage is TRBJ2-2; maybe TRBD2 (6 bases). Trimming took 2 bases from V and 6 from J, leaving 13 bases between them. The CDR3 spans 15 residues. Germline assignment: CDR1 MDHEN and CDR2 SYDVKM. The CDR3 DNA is TGTGCCAGCAGTTTAGGGGGGAGTACTGCCGGGGAGCTGTTTTTT. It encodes CASSLGGSTAGELFF. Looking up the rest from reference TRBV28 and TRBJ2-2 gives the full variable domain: DVKVTQSSRYLVKRTGEKVFLECVQDMDHENMFWYRQDPGLGLRLIYFSYDVKMKEKGDIPEGYSVSREKKERFSLILESASTNQTSMYLCASSLGGSTAGELFFGEGSRLTVL.

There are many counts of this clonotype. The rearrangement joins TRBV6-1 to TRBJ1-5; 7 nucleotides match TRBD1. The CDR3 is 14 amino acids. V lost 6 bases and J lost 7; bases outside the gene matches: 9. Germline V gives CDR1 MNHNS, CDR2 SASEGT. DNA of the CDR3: TGTGCCAGCAGACCACAGGGGTTCCGGCAGCCCCAGCATTTT. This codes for CASRPQGFRQPQHF.

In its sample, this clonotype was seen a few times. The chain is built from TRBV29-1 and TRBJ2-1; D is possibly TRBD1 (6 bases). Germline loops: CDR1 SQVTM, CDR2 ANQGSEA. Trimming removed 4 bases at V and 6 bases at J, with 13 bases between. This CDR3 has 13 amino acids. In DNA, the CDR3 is TGCAGCGTTGTATGGCAGGGGAGCAATGAGCAGTTCTTC. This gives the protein CSVVWQGSNEQFF.

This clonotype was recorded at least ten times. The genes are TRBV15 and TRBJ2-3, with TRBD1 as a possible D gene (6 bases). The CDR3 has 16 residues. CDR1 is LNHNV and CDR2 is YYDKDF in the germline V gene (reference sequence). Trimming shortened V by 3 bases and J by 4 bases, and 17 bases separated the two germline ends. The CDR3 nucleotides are TGTGCCACCAGCAGCGTTACAGGGATCATCGCAGATACGCAGTATTTT. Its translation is CATSSVTGIIADTQYF.

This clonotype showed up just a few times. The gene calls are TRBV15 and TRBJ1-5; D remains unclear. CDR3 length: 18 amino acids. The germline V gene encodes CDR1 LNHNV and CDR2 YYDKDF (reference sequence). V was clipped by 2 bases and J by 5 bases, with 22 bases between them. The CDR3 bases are TGTGCCACCAGCAGAAGCGCAGAGACGTTTTTTGGGGATCAGCCCCAGCATTTT. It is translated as CATSRSAETFFGDQPQHF. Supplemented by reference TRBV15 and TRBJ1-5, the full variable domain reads DAMVIQNPRYQVTQFGKPVTLSCSQTLNHNVMYWYQQKSSQAPKLLFHYYDKDFNNEADTPDNFQSRRPNTSFCFLDIRSPGLGDTAMYLCATSRSAETFFGDQPQHFGDGTRLSIL.

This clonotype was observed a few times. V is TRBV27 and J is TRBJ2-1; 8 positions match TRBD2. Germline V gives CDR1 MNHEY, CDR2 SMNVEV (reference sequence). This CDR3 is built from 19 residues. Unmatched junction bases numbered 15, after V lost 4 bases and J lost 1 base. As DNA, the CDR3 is TGTGCCAGCAGTTCCCCCGGGGGGGCACTAGGGGTTTCCTACAATGAGCAGTTCTTC. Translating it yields CASSSPGGALGVSYNEQFF.

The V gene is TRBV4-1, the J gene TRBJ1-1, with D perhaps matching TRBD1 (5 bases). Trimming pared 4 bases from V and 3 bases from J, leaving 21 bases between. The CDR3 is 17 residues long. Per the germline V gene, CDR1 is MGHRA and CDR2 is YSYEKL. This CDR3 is CASSPGSPMGVYTEAFF. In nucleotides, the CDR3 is TGCGCCAGCAGCCCGGGCTCCCCCATGGGGGTGTACACTGAAGCTTTCTTT.

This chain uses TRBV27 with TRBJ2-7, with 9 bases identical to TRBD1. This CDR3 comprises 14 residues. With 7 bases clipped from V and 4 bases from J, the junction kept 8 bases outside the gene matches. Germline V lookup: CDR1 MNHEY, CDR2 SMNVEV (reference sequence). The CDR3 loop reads CASNDRGVGYEQYF. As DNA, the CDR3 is TGTGCCAGCAACGACAGGGGGGTAGGATACGAGCAGTACTTC.

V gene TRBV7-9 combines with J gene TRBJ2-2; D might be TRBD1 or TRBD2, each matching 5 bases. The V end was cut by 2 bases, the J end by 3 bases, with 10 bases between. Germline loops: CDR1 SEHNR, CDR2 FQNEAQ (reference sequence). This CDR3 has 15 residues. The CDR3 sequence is CASSLPGADTGELFF. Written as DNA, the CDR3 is TGTGCCAGCAGCTTACCCGGGGCGGACACCGGGGAGCTGTTTTTT. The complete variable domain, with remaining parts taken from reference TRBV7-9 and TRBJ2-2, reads DTGVSQNPRHKITKRGQNVTFRCDPISEHNRLYWYRQTLGQGPEFLTYFQNEAQLEKSRLLSDRFSAERPKGSFSTLEIQRTEQGDSAMYLCASSLPGADTGELFFGEGSRLTVL.